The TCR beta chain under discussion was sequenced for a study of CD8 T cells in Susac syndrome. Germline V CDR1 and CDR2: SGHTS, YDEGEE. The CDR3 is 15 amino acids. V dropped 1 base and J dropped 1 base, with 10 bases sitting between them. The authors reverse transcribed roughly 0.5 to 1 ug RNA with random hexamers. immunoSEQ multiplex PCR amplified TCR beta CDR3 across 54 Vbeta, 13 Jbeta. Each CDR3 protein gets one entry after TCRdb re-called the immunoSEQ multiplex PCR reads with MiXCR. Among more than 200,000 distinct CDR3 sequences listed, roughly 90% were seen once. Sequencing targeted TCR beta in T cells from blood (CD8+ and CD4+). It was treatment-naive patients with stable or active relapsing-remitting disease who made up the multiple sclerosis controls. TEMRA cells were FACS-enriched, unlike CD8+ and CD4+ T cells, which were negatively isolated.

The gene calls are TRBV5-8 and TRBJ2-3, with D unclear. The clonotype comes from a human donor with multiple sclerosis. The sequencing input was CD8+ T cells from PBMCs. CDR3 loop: CASSLLITGTDTQYF. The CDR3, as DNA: TGTGCCAGCAGCTTGTTGATTACGGGCACAGATACGCAGTATTTT. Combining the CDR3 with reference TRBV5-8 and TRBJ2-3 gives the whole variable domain EAGVTQSPTHLIKTRGQQATLRCSPISGHTSVYWYQQALGLGLQFLLWYDEGEERNRGNFPPRFSGRQFPNYSSELNVNALELEDSALYLCASSLLITGTDTQYFGPGTRLTVL.